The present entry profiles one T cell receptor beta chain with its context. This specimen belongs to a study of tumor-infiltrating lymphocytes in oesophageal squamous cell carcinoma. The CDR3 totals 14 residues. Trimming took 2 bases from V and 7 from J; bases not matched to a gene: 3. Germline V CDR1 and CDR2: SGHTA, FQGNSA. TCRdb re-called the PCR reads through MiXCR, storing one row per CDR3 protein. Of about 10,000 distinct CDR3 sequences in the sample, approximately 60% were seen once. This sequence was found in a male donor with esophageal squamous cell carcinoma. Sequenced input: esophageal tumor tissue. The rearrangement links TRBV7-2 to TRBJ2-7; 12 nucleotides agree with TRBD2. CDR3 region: CASSLSLAGGEQYF. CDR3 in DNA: TGTGCCAGCAGCTTATCACTAGCGGGAGGTGAGCAGTACTTC.